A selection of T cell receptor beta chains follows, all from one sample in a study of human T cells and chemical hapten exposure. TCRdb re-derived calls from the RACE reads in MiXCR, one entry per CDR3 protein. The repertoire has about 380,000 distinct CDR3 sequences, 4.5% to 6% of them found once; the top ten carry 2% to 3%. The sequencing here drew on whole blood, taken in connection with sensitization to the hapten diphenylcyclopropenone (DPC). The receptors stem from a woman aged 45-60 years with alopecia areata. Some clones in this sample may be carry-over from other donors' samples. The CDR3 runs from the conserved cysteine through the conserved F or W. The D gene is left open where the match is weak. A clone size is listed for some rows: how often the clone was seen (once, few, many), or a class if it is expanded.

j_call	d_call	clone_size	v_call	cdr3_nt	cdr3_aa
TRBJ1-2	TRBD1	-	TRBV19	TGTGCCAGTAGTGCGAAGGGGGACAGGGCTGGCTATGGCTACACCTTC	CASSAKGDRAGYGYTF
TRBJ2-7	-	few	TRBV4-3	TGCGCCAGCAGCCAAGGAATAGGAGCCTCCTACGAGCAGTACTTC	CASSQGIGASYEQYF
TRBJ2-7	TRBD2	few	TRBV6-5	TGTGCCAGCAGCGATGGGACTAGCGGGAGTAGCTACGAGCAGTACTTC	CASSDGTSGSSYEQYF
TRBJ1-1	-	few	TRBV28	TGTGCCAGCAGTTCCCCATCCGGGGGTGGAACTGAAGCTTTCTTT	CASSSPSGGGTEAFF
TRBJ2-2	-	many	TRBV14	TGTGCCAGCAGCCGGGACCTGGGCGGGGAGCTGTTTTTT	CASSRDLGGELFF
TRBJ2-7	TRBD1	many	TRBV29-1	TGCAGCTTTCGGACAGGGGGCGAGCAGTACTTC	CSFRTGGEQYF
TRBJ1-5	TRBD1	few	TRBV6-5	TGTGCCAGCAGTCCCGGGACAGGGGACTGGGCGCCCCAGCATTTT	CASSPGTGDWAPQHF
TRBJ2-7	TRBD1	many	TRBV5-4	TGTGCCAGCACCCGCGTGGGGACAGGGGGCCACGAGCAGTACTTC	CASTRVGTGGHEQYF
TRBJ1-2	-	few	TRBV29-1	TGCAGCGCTTGGGGTCAGGGCAACTATGGCTACACCTTC	CSAWGQGNYGYTF
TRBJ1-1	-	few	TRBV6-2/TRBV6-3	TGTGCCAGCAGGCCTACAGTGCGGGCCGAAGCTTTCTTT	CASRPTVRAEAFF
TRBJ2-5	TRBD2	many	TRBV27	TGTGCCAGCAGTTCTACGCTAGCGGGGGTAGAGACCCAGTACTTC	CASSSTLAGVETQYF
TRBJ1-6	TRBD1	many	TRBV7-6	TGTGCCAGCAGCGAGACAGGGAATTCACCCCTCCACTTT	CASSETGNSPLHF
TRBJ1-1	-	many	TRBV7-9	TGTGCCAGCAGCTTACCGGTCAGACGGACCATGAACACTGAAGCTTTCTTT	CASSLPVRRTMNTEAFF
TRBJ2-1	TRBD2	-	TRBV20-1	TGCAGTGCTAGAGATCTTGGGACTAGCCCCAATGAGCAGTTCTTC	CSARDLGTSPNEQFF
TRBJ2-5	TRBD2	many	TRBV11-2	TGTGCCAGCAGCTTAGGTTTTTCTCGGGGGGTTCGACGCCTTGAGCTCCAAGAGACCCAGTACTTC	CASSLGFSRGVRRLELQETQYF
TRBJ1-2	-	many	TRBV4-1	TGCGCCAGCAGCCAAACGGACACGGAGTATAACTATGGCTACACCTTC	CASSQTDTEYNYGYTF
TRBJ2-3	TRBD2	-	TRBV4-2	TGTGCCAGCAGCCAAGATTGGGGACTAGCAGGCCCAGATACGCAGTATTTT	CASSQDWGLAGPDTQYF
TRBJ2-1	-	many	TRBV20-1	TGCAGTGCTACAGCAGGGTACAGTTGGGATGAGCAGTTCTTC	CSATAGYSWDEQFF
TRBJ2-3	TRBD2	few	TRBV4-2	TGTGCCAGCAGCCAGACGACTAGCGGTACTAGCACAGATACGCAGTATTTT	CASSQTTSGTSTDTQYF
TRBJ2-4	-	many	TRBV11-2	TGTGCTACCGAGAGCGCAGGCCCCAAAAACATTCAGTACTTC	CATESAGPKNIQYF
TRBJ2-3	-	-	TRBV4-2	TGTGCCAGCAGCCAAGATCCTGGGCTAGCCTACACAGATACGCAGTATTTT	CASSQDPGLAYTDTQYF
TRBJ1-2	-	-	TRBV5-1	TGCGCCAGCAGCTTGGCTCAGGGGCGTAACTATGGCTACACCTTC	CASSLAQGRNYGYTF
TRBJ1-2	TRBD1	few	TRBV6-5	TGTGCCAGCAGAACACAGGGGTCTGGCTACACCTTC	CASRTQGSGYTF
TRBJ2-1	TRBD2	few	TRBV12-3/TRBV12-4	TGTGCCAGCAGCGTGATGCTAGCGGAAACCACATTCTCCTACAATGAGCAGTTCTTC	CASSVMLAETTFSYNEQFF
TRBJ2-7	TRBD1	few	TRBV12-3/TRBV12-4	TGTGCCAGCAGTCCAGCCGGGACAGGGCGTCTGTACTTC	CASSPAGTGRLYF
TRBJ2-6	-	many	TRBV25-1	TGTGCCAGCAGTGAATTGAGTTGGGGGGAGCAAGGGGCCAACGTCCTGACTTTC	CASSELSWGEQGANVLTF
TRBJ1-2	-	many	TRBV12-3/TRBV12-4	TGTGCCAGCAGTCGGGATGACTATGGCTACACCTTC	CASSRDDYGYTF